The T cell receptor (beta chain) under discussion was sequenced for a study of glioma-infiltrating T cells after dendritic cell vaccination. Only patients with spare fresh-frozen tumor and over two years of follow-up were included. PBMC sampling occurred before vaccination, two weeks after the third dose, and at progression. Sequencing used immunoSEQ multiplex PCR; TCRdb keeps in-frame clones, though not all of them. The data hold over 55,000 clones, with 81% observed a single time. In germline, CDR1 is MNHNS, CDR2 SASEGT. This CDR3 has 15 residues. V was shortened by 4 bases and J by 2 bases, with 12 bases between the two germline ends.

V gene TRBV6-1 combines with J gene TRBJ1-5; TRBD1 is a possible D gene (5 bases). This clonotype was sampled from a human donor with glioblastoma. The sample consisted of blood, taken before dendritic cell vaccination. DNA of the CDR3: TGTGCCAGCAGTGGGGCGGGACTGGGCAATCAGCCCCAGCATTTT. Protein product: CASSGAGLGNQPQHF.